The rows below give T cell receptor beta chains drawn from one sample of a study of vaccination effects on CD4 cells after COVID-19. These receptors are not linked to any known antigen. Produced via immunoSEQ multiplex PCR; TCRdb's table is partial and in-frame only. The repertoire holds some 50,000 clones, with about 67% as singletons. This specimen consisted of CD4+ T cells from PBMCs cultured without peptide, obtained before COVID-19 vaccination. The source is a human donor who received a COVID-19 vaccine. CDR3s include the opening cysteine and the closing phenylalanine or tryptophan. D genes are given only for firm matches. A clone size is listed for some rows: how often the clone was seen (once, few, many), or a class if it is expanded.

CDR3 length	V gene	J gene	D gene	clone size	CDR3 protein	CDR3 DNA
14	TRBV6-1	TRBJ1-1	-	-	CASSEGGLDTEAFF	TGTGCCAGCAGTGAGGGGGGGCTGGACACTGAAGCTTTCTTT
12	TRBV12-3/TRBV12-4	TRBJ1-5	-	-	CASSLDGVAQHF	TGTGCCAGCAGTTTAGACGGGGTGGCCCAGCATTTT
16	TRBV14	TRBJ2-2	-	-	CASSQAPPGVSGELFF	TGTGCCAGCAGCCAAGCCCCTCCAGGGGTTAGCGGGGAGCTGTTTTTT
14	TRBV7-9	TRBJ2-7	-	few	CASSLGDGSYEQYF	TGTGCCAGCAGCTTAGGGGACGGCTCCTACGAGCAGTACTTC
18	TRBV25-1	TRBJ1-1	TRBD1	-	CASSEIDRDLLMNTEAFF	TGTGCCAGCAGTGAGATTGACAGGGACTTGCTCATGAACACTGAAGCTTTCTTT
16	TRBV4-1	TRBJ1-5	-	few	CASSQGRAGGNQPQHF	TGCGCCAGCAGCCAAGGTAGGGCTGGTGGGAATCAGCCCCAGCATTTT
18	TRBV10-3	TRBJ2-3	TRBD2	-	CAISSTSGGQPGTDTQYF	TGTGCCATCAGCTCTACTAGCGGGGGGCAGCCCGGCACAGATACGCAGTATTTT
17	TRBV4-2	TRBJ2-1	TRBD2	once	CASSRLSGGAKYNEQFF	TGTGCCAGCAGCCGGCTCAGCGGGGGGGCTAAGTACAATGAGCAGTTCTTC
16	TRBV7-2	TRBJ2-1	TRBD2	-	CASSTRLAGGNNEQFF	TGTGCCAGCAGCACGCGACTAGCGGGGGGGAACAATGAGCAGTTCTTC
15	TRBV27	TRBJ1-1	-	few	CASSLRPPGGTEAFF	TGTGCCAGCAGTTTAAGGCCCCCTGGGGGCACTGAAGCTTTCTTT
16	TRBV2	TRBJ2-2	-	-	CASSEGMAPNTGELFF	TGTGCCAGCAGTGAGGGGATGGCCCCGAACACCGGGGAGCTGTTTTTT